This TCR beta chain stems from a study of T cell therapy after organ transplantation. Trimming pared 1 base from V and 10 bases from J, leaving 8 bases between. Germline values: CDR1 SEHNR, CDR2 FQNEAQ (reference sequence). This CDR3 spans 12 amino acids. Sequenced by immunoSEQ multiplex PCR; TCRdb stores in-frame clones only, minus some. The sample has around 50,000 clones; about 95% are singletons. A word on this clone: Its antigen is unknown.

The material was CD8+ T cells from blood, obtained before autologous CMV-specific T cell therapy. This rearrangement joins TRBV7-9 to TRBJ2-1; D gene unclear. This sequence was found in a human patient who had received a solid organ transplant and had CMV disease. The CDR3, as DNA: TGTGCCAGCAGCTTAGGAGCCCCAGAGCAGTTCTTC. Translating it yields CASSLGAPEQFF.